This entry features one TCR beta chain sequence. The data were produced by immunoSEQ multiplex PCR, yet TCRdb's version contains in-frame clones alone and is incomplete. Found here are 150,000 or so clones, 84% of them singletons; the top ten hold 10%. The sample belongs to a study of cytomegalovirus exposure and HLA in healthy donors. V lost 6 bases to trimming and J lost 4 bases, with 16 bases between them. Germline CDR1 SGHTA, CDR2 FQGNSA. The CDR3 runs 15 residues. The study drew the donors from its approximately 110-subject validation cohort, separate from the approximately 700-subject first cohort.

The TCR comes from a man under 40 in good health and CMV-seropositive. Sequencing was performed on PBMCs. The chain couples TRBV7-2 to TRBJ1-5; D perhaps matches TRBD1 (5 bases). CDR3 nucleotide sequence: TGTGCCAGCAGTAGCCTCGGGGGTAATAATCAGCCCCAGCATTTT. Protein: CASSSLGGNNQPQHF.